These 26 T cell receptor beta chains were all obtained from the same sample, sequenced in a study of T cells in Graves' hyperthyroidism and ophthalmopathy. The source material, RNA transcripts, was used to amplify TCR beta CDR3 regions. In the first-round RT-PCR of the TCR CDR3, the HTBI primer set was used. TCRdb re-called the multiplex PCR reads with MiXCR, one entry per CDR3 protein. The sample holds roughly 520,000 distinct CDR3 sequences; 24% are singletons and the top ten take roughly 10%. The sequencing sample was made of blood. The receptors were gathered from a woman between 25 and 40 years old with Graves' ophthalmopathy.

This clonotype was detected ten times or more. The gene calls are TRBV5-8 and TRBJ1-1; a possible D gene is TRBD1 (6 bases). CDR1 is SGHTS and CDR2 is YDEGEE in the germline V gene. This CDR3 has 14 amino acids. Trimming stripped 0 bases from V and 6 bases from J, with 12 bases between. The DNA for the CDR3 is TGTGCCAGCAGCTTGGCCCGGGGGGCAGCTGAAGCTTTCTTT. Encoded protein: CASSLARGAAEAFF.

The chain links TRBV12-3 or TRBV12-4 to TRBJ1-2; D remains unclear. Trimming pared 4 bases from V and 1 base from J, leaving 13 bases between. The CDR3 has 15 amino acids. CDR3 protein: CASSSIVMNNYGYTF. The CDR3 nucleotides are TGTGCCAGCAGTTCAATTGTAATGAATAACTATGGCTACACCTTC.

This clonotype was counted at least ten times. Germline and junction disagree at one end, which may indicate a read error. CDR3 in DNA: TGCAGTGCTGGAGACAGGGTTTTCGGCTACACCTTC. Translating gives CSAGDRVFGYTF. V usage is TRBV20-1 and J usage is TRBJ1-2; 7 bases agree with TRBD1. This CDR3 is 12 amino acids long. Germline assignment: CDR1 DFQATT and CDR2 SNEGSKA (reference sequence).

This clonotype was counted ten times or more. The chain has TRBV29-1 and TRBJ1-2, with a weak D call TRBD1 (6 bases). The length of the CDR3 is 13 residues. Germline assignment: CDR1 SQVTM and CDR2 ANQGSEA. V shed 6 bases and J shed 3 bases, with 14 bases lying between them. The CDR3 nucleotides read TGCAGCGTCGCCGTTGGGGGCGACTATGGCTACACCTTC. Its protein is CSVAVGGDYGYTF.

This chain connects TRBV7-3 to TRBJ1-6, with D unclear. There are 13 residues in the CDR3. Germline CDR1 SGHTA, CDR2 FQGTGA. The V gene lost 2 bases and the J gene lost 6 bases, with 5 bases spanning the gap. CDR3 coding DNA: TGTGCCAGCAGCTTAGGAGTTAATTCACCCCTCCACTTT. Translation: CASSLGVNSPLHF.

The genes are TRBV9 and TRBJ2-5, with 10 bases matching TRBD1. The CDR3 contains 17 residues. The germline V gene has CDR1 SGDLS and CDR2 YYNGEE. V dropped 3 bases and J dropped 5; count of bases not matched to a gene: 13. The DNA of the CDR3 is TGTGCCAGCAGCGCCACCGGGACAGGGGTCGATGGCGAGACCCAGTACTTC. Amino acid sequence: CASSATGTGVDGETQYF.

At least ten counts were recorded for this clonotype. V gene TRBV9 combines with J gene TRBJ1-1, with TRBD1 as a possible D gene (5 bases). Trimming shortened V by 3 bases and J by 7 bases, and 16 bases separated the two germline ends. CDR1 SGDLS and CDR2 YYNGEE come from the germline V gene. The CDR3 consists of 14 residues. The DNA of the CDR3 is TGTGCCAGCAGCGAAATTGGGGCAGCCCATGAAGCTTTCTTT. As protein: CASSEIGAAHEAFF.

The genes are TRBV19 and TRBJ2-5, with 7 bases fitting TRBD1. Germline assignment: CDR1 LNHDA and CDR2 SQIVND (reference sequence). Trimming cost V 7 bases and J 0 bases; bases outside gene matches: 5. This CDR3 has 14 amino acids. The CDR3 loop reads CASTLGTDQETQYF. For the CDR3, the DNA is TGTGCCAGTACCCTGGGGACAGACCAAGAGACCCAGTACTTC.

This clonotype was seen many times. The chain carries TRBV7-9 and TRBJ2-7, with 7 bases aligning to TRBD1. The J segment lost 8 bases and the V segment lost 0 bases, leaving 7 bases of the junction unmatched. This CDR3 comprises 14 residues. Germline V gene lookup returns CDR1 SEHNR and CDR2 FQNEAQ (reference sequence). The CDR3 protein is CASSLAQTGSKQYF. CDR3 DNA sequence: TGTGCCAGCAGCTTAGCCCAGACAGGGAGTAAGCAGTACTTC.

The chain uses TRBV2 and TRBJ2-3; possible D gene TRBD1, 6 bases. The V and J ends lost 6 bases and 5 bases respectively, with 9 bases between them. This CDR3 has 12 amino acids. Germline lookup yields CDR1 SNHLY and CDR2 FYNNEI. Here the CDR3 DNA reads TGTGCCAGCAGGGAGGACAGAGATACGCAGTATTTT. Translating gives CASREDRDTQYF.

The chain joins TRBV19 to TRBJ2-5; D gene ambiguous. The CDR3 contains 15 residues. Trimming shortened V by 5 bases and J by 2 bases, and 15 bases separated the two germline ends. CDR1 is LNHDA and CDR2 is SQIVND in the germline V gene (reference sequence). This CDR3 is CASSGRVGQQETQYF. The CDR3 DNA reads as TGTGCCAGTAGTGGAAGGGTAGGCCAGCAAGAGACCCAGTACTTC.

CDR3: CASSLRDNTGELFF. In DNA, the CDR3 is TGTGCCAGCAGCCTAAGGGACAACACCGGGGAGCTGTTTTTT. V gene TRBV7-9 combines with J gene TRBJ2-2; D tentatively reads TRBD1 or TRBD2 (5 bases each). Germline V gives CDR1 SEHNR, CDR2 FQNEAQ (reference sequence). The CDR3 covers 14 residues. Trimming stripped 5 bases from V and 2 bases from J, with 9 bases between.

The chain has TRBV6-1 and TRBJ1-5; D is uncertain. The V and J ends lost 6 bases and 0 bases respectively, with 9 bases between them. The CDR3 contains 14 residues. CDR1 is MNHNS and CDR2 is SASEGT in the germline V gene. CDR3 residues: CASRVSFSNQPQHF. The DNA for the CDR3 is TGTGCCAGCAGAGTTAGCTTTAGCAATCAGCCCCAGCATTTT.

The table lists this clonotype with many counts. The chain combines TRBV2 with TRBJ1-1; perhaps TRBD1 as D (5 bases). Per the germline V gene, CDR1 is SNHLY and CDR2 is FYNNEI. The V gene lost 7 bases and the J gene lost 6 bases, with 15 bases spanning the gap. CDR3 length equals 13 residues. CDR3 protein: CASMLGRVSEAFF. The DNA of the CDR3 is TGTGCCAGCATGCTCGGCAGGGTGTCTGAAGCTTTCTTT.

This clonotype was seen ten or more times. CDR3 sequence (DNA): TGTGCCACCTCCTCGGTAGGGGACAGATCCTACGAGCAGTACTTC. Protein product: CATSSVGDRSYEQYF. The rearrangement uses TRBV6-1 and TRBJ2-7; 7 bases line up with TRBD1. The V segment lost 10 bases and the J segment 1 base; nucleotides outside the gene matches: 13. CDR3 length: 15 amino acids. From germline, CDR1 is MNHNS and CDR2 SASEGT.

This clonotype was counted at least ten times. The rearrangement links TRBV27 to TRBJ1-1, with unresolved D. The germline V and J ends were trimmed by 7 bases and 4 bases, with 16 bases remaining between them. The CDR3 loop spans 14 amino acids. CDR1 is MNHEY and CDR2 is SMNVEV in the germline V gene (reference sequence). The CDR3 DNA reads TGTGCCAGCAAAGTGGTTACTGGAGCCACTGAAGCTTTCTTT. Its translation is CASKVVTGATEAFF.

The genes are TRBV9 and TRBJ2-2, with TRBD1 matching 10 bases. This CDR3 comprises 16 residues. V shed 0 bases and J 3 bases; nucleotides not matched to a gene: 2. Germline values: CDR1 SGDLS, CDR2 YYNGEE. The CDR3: CASSVEDRGYTGELFF. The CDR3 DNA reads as TGTGCCAGCAGCGTAGAGGACAGGGGGTACACCGGGGAGCTGTTTTTT. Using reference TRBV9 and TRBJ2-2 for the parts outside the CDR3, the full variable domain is DSGVTQTPKHLITATGQRVTLRCSPRSGDLSVYWYQQSLDQGLQFLIQYYNGEERAKGNILERFSAQQFPDLHSELNLSSLELGDSALYFCASSVEDRGYTGELFFGEGSRLTVL.

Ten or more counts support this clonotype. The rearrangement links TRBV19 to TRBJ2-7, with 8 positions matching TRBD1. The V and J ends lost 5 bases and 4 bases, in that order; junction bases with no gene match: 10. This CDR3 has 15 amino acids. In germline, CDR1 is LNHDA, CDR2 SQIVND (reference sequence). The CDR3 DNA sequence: TGTGCCAGTAGTTCCTACCAGGGGGCCTCGTACGAGCAGTACTTC. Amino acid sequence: CASSSYQGASYEQYF.

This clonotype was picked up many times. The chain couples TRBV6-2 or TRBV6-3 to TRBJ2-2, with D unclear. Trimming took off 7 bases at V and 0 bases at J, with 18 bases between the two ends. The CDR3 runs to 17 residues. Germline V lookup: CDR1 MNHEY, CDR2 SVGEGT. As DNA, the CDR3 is TGTGCCAGCATCCCCGCTGAGGCAGCGCCGAACACCGGGGAGCTGTTTTTT. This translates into CASIPAEAAPNTGELFF.

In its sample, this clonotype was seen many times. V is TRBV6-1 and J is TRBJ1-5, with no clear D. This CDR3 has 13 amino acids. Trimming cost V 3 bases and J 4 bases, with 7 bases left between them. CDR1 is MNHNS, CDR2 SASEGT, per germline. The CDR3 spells CASSDWGNQPQHF. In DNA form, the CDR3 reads TGTGCCAGCAGTGACTGGGGAAATCAGCCCCAGCATTTT.

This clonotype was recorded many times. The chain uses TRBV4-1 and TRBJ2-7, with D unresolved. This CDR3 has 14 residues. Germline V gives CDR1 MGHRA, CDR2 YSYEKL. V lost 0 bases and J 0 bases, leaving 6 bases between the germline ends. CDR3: CASSQDPGSYEQYF. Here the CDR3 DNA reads TGCGCCAGCAGCCAAGATCCCGGCTCCTACGAGCAGTACTTC.

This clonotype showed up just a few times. The CDR3 sequence: CSARDLRVERYEQYF. DNA of the CDR3: TGCAGTGCTAGAGATCTGCGAGTGGAGCGGTACGAGCAGTACTTC. This chain uses TRBV20-1 with TRBJ2-7, with D possibly matching TRBD2 (5 bases). The CDR3 has 15 amino acids. Trimming stripped 0 bases from V and 4 bases from J, with 16 bases between. Per the germline V gene, CDR1 is DFQATT and CDR2 is SNEGSKA (reference sequence).

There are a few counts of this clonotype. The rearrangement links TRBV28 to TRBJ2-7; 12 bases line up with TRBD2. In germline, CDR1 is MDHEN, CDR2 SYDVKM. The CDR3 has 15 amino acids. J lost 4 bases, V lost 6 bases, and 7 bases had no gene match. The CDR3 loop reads CASSYTTSGSYEQYF. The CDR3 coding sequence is TGTGCCAGCAGCTACACGACTAGCGGGAGTTACGAGCAGTACTTC.

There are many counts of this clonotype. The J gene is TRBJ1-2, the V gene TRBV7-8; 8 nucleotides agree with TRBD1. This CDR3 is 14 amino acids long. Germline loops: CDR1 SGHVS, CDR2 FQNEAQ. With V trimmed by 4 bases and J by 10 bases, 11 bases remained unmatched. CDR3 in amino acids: CASSSPWTGSNYTF. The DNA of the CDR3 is TGTGCCAGCAGCTCCCCGTGGACAGGGTCGAACTACACCTTC.

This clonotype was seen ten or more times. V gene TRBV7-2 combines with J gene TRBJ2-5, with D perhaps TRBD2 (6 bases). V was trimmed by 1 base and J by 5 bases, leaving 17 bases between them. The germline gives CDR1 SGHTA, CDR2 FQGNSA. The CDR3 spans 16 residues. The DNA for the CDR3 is TGTGCCAGCAGCTTAGAGGTAGCGGCCTGGGGGGAGACCCAGTACTTC. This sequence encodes CASSLEVAAWGETQYF.

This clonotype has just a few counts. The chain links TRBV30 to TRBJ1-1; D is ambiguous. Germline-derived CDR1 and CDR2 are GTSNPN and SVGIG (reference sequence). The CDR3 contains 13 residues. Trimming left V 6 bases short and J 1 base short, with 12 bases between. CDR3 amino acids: CACQTSGNTEAFF. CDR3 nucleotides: TGTGCCTGCCAAACTTCGGGGAACACTGAAGCTTTCTTT.